This T cell receptor (beta chain) was sequenced for a study of T cells in tumors after PD-1 blockade. Trimming stripped 4 bases from V and 8 bases from J, with 9 bases between. There are 11 residues in the CDR3. CDR1 and CDR2 (germline): SGHTS, YDEGEE. Measured with immunoSEQ multiplex PCR; TCRdb has only the in-frame clones, and not every one. The sample comprises approximately 50,000 clones, approximately 80% of which are singletons, and 8.7% rests with the top ten. The receptor was isolated from a human donor with advanced basal cell or squamous cell carcinoma (not recorded which). This sample comprised PBMCs, obtained before anti-PD-1 therapy. The V call is TRBV5-8, the J call TRBJ1-2; no definite D call. For the CDR3, the DNA is TGTGCCAGCAGCGCCAGAAGAGGCTACACCTTC. Translating gives CASSARRGYTF.